Presented here are 29 T cell receptor beta chains from one specimen sequenced in a study of T cells in Graves' hyperthyroidism and ophthalmopathy (dated by TCRdb to the late 2010s). The library was obtained by multiplex PCR. The listed sequencing device is Illumina HiSeq 2000. The TCR beta CDR3 regions were amplified from RNA transcripts. A first-round RT-PCR of the TCR CDR3 used the HTBI primer set with the Qiagen OneStep RT-PCR kit. TCRdb trimmed the raw reads at Q25, called clones with MiXCR and kept productive beta chains. CDR3 protein sequences are deduplicated, and each keeps its most common genes and DNA. This sample comprises roughly 500,000 distinct CDR3 sequences, around 24% of them detected only once. In total, the top ten clones hold roughly 10% of the sample. Input material: blood. The receptors stem from a woman aged 25 to 39 with Graves' ophthalmopathy.

This clonotype was observed at least ten times. The rearrangement joins TRBV20-1 to TRBJ2-7, with TRBD2 matching over 9 bases. The V gene end was trimmed by 1 base and the J gene end by 3 bases; junction bases not matched to a gene: 4. The germline V gene has CDR1 DFQATT and CDR2 SNEGSKA (reference sequence). This CDR3 region has 14 residues. The DNA for the CDR3 is TGCAGTGCTAGAGGGGGAGCGGGGGGCTACGAGCAGTACTTC. Residues: CSARGGAGGYEQYF.

This clonotype was counted many times. The chain uses TRBV25-1 and TRBJ1-5; 11 positions match TRBD1. Trimming at V came to 8 bases and at J to 7 bases, leaving 7 bases not matched to a gene. The CDR3 is 14 residues long. The germline CDR1 and CDR2 sequences are MGHDK and SYGVNS. CDR3 protein: CASAGTGGRQPQHF. Written as DNA, the CDR3 is TGTGCCAGCGCAGGGACAGGGGGACGGCAGCCCCAGCATTTT.

The table lists this clonotype with many counts. This rearrangement joins TRBV6-5 to TRBJ1-5; 7 nucleotides agree with TRBD1. With 6 bases clipped from V and 6 bases from J, the junction kept 8 bases outside the gene matches. This CDR3 is built from 14 residues. Germline loops: CDR1 MNHEY, CDR2 SVGAGI. The CDR3 loop reads CASRFTGEAQPQHF. Here the CDR3 DNA reads TGTGCCAGCAGATTTACAGGGGAGGCTCAGCCCCAGCATTTT.

This clonotype has a count of ten or more. This CDR3 is CASIVLFGGVNTEAFF. The CDR3 DNA reads TGTGCCAGCATTGTGTTGTTCGGGGGCGTGAACACTGAAGCTTTCTTT. This sequence joins TRBV12-3 or TRBV12-4 and TRBJ1-1, with TRBD1 as a possible D gene (6 bases). Trimming left V 7 bases short and J 0 bases short, with 18 bases between. The CDR3 runs to 16 residues.

This clonotype was picked up many times. V usage is TRBV7-2 and J usage is TRBJ2-5; D is undetermined. The V end was cut by 4 bases, the J end by 5 bases, with 8 bases between. This CDR3 comprises 12 residues. Germline V gives CDR1 SGHTA, CDR2 FQGNSA. CDR3 sequence: CASSSDPETQYF. The CDR3 nucleotides read TGTGCCAGCAGCTCGGACCCTGAGACCCAGTACTTC.

This clonotype was observed a handful of times. The chain joins TRBV9 to TRBJ2-5; no reliable D call. V dropped 0 bases and J dropped 5 bases, with 11 bases sitting between them. This CDR3 is 14 amino acids long. The germline V gene has CDR1 SGDLS and CDR2 YYNGEE. CDR3 region: CASSVVAVGETQYF. The CDR3, as DNA: TGTGCCAGCAGCGTAGTGGCAGTAGGTGAGACCCAGTACTTC.

This clonotype appeared many times. V and J are TRBV6-2 or TRBV6-3 and TRBJ1-5; D ambiguous. V was clipped by 1 base and J by 5 bases, with 9 bases between them. Germline V gene data show CDR1 as MNHEY and CDR2 as SVGEGT. CDR3 length: 14 residues. CDR3 coding DNA: TGTGCCAGCAGTTACTTCGGGAGCGATCAGCCCCAGCATTTT. It yields the protein CASSYFGSDQPQHF.

The chain employs TRBV11-1 and TRBJ2-5; D remains unclear. Germline-derived CDR1 and CDR2 are SGHAT and FQDESV (reference sequence). This CDR3 has 14 amino acids. The germline V and J ends were trimmed by 5 bases and 1 base, with 11 bases remaining between them. The DNA of the CDR3 is TGTGCCAGCAGCCCCACGGTGTTCCAAGAGACCCAGTACTTC. Protein sequence: CASSPTVFQETQYF.

There are many counts of this clonotype. The chain has TRBV6-1 and TRBJ1-2; possibly TRBD1 for D (5 bases). V was shortened by 8 bases and J by 3 bases, with 10 bases between the two germline ends. The CDR3 is 12 amino acids. Germline assignment: CDR1 MNHNS and CDR2 SASEGT. The CDR3 protein is CASVRQYYGYTF. The CDR3 DNA reads as TGTGCCAGCGTAAGACAGTACTATGGCTACACCTTC.

The V call is TRBV30, the J call TRBJ2-3; D ambiguous. Trimming took off 2 bases at V and 3 bases at J, with 6 bases between the two ends. The V gene's germline CDR1 is GTSNPN and CDR2 SVGIG (reference sequence). CDR3 length: 12 residues. This CDR3 is CAWSPLTDTQYF. The CDR3 DNA follows: TGTGCCTGGAGTCCTTTGACAGATACGCAGTATTTT. The full variable domain, with the rest looked up from reference TRBV30 and TRBJ2-3, is SQTIHQWPATLVQPVGSPLSLECTVEGTSNPNLYWYRQAAGRGLQLLFYSVGIGQISSEVPQNLSASRPQDRQFILSSKKLLLSDSGFYLCAWSPLTDTQYFGPGTRLTVL.

The sample holds a few counts of this clonotype. The chain carries TRBV11-1 and TRBJ2-7, with D tentatively TRBD1 or TRBD2 (6 bases each). The CDR3 extends over 16 amino acids. In germline, CDR1 is SGHAT, CDR2 FQDESV (reference sequence). With 4 bases removed from V and 5 bases from J, the gap between germline ends came to 21 bases. In DNA, the CDR3 is TGTGCCAGCAGCTCCCCAATGGGCAGGGGCGGGGACGAGCAGTACTTC. It codes for CASSSPMGRGGDEQYF.

This clonotype has only a few counts. This may arise from a read error, as a much more abundant clone is one base away. In DNA form, the CDR3 reads TGTGCCAGCAGTTTATTAGGGGGTTGGACTGAAGCTTGCTTT. It specifies CASSLLGGWTEACF. The genes are TRBV28 and TRBJ1-1, with TRBD1 as a possible D gene (6 bases). The CDR3 spans 14 residues. Germline-derived CDR1 and CDR2 are MDHEN and SYDVKM.

This clonotype was recorded at least ten times. J is TRBJ1-1 and V is TRBV18; no clear D. The germline gives CDR1 KGHSH, CDR2 LQKENI. V was trimmed by 4 bases and J by 2 bases, leaving 8 bases between them. The CDR3 is made up of 13 amino acids. The CDR3 sequence is CASSLQDNTEAFF. CDR3 DNA sequence: TGTGCCAGCTCACTCCAGGATAACACTGAAGCTTTCTTT.

V usage is TRBV12-3 or TRBV12-4 and J usage is TRBJ2-7; D is undetermined. The CDR3 contains 15 residues. The ends were cut back, 6 bases at V and 0 bases at J, with 15 bases in the middle. The CDR3 loop reads CASSVGPPSSYEQYF. The CDR3 region has the DNA TGTGCCAGCAGCGTAGGACCCCCGAGCTCCTACGAGCAGTACTTC.

The rearrangement uses TRBV6-1 and TRBJ1-5, with D perhaps TRBD1 (5 bases). CDR3 length: 17 residues. The germline CDR1 and CDR2 sequences are MNHNS and SASEGT. Trimming took off 4 bases at V and 5 bases at J, with 21 bases between the two ends. CDR3 in amino acids: CASSAALAGVNDQPQHF. The DNA of the CDR3 is TGTGCCAGCAGTGCGGCTTTGGCGGGGGTCAACGATCAGCCCCAGCATTTT.

With regard to this clonotype: This may arise from a read error, as a much more abundant clone is one base away. The V call is TRBV9, the J call TRBJ2-5, with D possibly TRBD1 on 6 matching bases. Germline V lookup: CDR1 SGDLS, CDR2 YYNGEE. The CDR3 loop spans 13 amino acids. CDR3 loop: CVSSVNRDETQYF. CDR3 DNA sequence: TGTGTCAGCAGCGTCAACAGGGACGAGACCCAGTACTTC.

The chain combines TRBV12-3 or TRBV12-4 with TRBJ2-5; no firm D call. The length of the CDR3 is 12 residues. With 1 base removed from V and 8 bases from J, the gap between germline ends came to 8 bases. CDR3: CASSLGRATQYF. The CDR3 region has the DNA TGTGCCAGCAGTTTAGGCCGGGCAACCCAGTACTTC.

The CDR3 sequence is CASRDPMIGYTF. CDR3 coding DNA: TGTGCCAGCCGGGATCCTATGATTGGCTACACCTTC. The V and J genes are TRBV3-1 and TRBJ1-2; D is undetermined. The V end was cut by 8 bases, the J end by 7 bases, with 14 bases between. The germline CDR1 and CDR2 sequences are LGHDT and YNNKEL (reference sequence). CDR3 length equals 12 residues.

In its sample, this clonotype was seen many times. The chain joins TRBV7-4 to TRBJ2-7, with 8 bases identical to TRBD1. Germline V gives CDR1 SGHVT, CDR2 SQSDAQ. V lost 0 bases to trimming and J lost 0 bases; unmatched junction nucleotides: 22. CDR3 length: 22 residues. Written as DNA, the CDR3 is TGTGCCAGCAGCTTAGCCTATGTAAGGGATGTGGTTGCAGGGGGCAGCTCCTACGAGCAGTACTTC. It yields the protein CASSLAYVRDVVAGGSSYEQYF.

The V call is TRBV10-3, the J call TRBJ1-2; D call uncertain. The germline CDR1 and CDR2 sequences are ENHRY and SYGVKD. Trimming left V 3 bases short and J 3 bases short, with 8 bases between. This CDR3 contains 13 residues. In nucleotides, the CDR3 is TGTGCCATCAGTGACGAACGGGACTATGGCTACACCTTC. Protein sequence: CAISDERDYGYTF.

This clonotype was observed many times. The genes are TRBV20-1 and TRBJ2-7; D gene ambiguous. The CDR3 contains 11 residues. Germline assignment: CDR1 DFQATT and CDR2 SNEGSKA (reference sequence). Trimming pared 3 bases from V and 4 bases from J, leaving 7 bases between. The CDR3 sequence is CSARAAYEQYF. DNA of the CDR3: TGCAGTGCTAGGGCAGCTTACGAGCAGTACTTC.

The genes are TRBV12-3 or TRBV12-4 and TRBJ2-5, with no clear D. The CDR3 is 14 amino acids. The V end was cut by 6 bases, the J end by 4 bases, with 15 bases between. CDR3 sequence (DNA): TGTGCCAGCAGACAAACAGCGAAGGCAGAGACCCAGTACTTC. It encodes CASRQTAKAETQYF.

The chain employs TRBV6-5 and TRBJ1-1; 7 bases line up with TRBD1. The CDR3 loop spans 16 amino acids. Trimming removed 2 bases from V and 0 bases from J; junction bases left unmatched: 6. From germline, CDR1 is MNHEY and CDR2 SVGAGI. This CDR3 is CASSYPRDRVNTEAFF. The CDR3 bases are TGTGCCAGCAGTTACCCCCGGGACAGAGTGAACACTGAAGCTTTCTTT.

The V gene is TRBV7-9, the J gene TRBJ1-1; no clear D. V was shortened by 7 bases and J by 4 bases, with 16 bases between the two germline ends. The length of the CDR3 is 14 residues. The germline CDR1 and CDR2 sequences are SEHNR and FQNEAQ (reference sequence). CDR3 amino acids: CASNQVSVSTEAFF. The CDR3 nucleotides are TGTGCCAGCAACCAGGTTTCGGTTAGCACTGAAGCTTTCTTT. The whole variable domain, remainder taken from reference TRBV7-9 and TRBJ1-1, is DTGVSQNPRHKITKRGQNVTFRCDPISEHNRLYWYRQTLGQGPEFLTYFQNEAQLEKSRLLSDRFSAERPKGSFSTLEIQRTEQGDSAMYLCASNQVSVSTEAFFGQGTRLTVV.

This chain connects TRBV12-3 or TRBV12-4 to TRBJ1-2; D unclear. The CDR3 has 13 amino acids. V was clipped by 4 bases and J by 4 bases, with 10 bases between them. The CDR3 here is CASSYGRVYGYTF. For the CDR3, the DNA is TGTGCCAGCAGTTACGGGAGGGTCTATGGCTACACCTTC.

This clonotype was observed a few times. J is TRBJ2-5 and V is TRBV9; 8 nucleotides line up with TRBD1. The CDR3 consists of 14 residues. V shed 3 bases, J shed 4 bases, and the junction held 5 bases outside the gene matches. Germline CDR1 SGDLS, CDR2 YYNGEE. The CDR3 loop is CASSADRVGETQYF. The CDR3 bases are TGTGCCAGCAGCGCGGACAGGGTTGGAGAGACCCAGTACTTC.

This clonotype appeared many times. CDR3 region: CASSYLAGSKETQYF. DNA of the CDR3: TGTGCCAGCAGTTACCTAGCGGGGTCCAAGGAGACCCAGTACTTC. This chain uses TRBV6-2 or TRBV6-3 with TRBJ2-5, with 9 bases fitting TRBD2. The V gene end was trimmed by 2 bases and the J gene end by 5 bases; junction bases not matched to a gene: 6. The germline gives CDR1 MNHEY, CDR2 SVGEGT. The CDR3 length is 15 residues.

This clonotype was counted ten times or more. The chain combines TRBV5-1 with TRBJ2-6; D not resolved. The CDR3 is 15 residues long. The germline CDR1 and CDR2 sequences are SGHRS and YFSETQ. V dropped 4 bases and J dropped 0 bases, with 8 bases sitting between them. The CDR3 protein is CASSKKNSGANVLTF. CDR3 nucleotide sequence: TGCGCCAGCAGCAAGAAGAACTCTGGGGCCAACGTCCTGACTTTC.

The genes are TRBV6-1 and TRBJ1-5, with 11 bases identical to TRBD1. CDR3 size: 15 residues. The germline V gene encodes CDR1 MNHNS and CDR2 SASEGT. V lost 4 bases, J lost 6 bases, and 5 bases stayed unmatched. For the CDR3, the DNA is TGTGCCAGCAGTGGGGGACAGGGGGGATTTCAGCCCCAGCATTTT. As protein: CASSGGQGGFQPQHF.